One and the same sample provided the 14 T cell receptor beta chains below, sequenced in a study of Graves' ophthalmopathy and Graves' hyperthyroidism. Transcripts of RNA were the source for amplifying TCR beta CDR3 regions. HTBI primers were employed in first-round RT-PCR, then a second-round multiplex PCR followed. A single record per CDR3 protein comes from TCRdb applying MiXCR to the multiplex PCR reads. The table lists some 750,000 distinct CDR3 sequences, 35% to 50% of them singletons. The sample was peripheral blood. All receptors derive from an adult man with Graves' ophthalmopathy.

The rearrangement uses TRBV7-9 and TRBJ2-7, with D tentatively TRBD1 (6 bases). The germline V and J ends were trimmed by 0 bases and 2 bases, with 11 bases remaining between them. The CDR3 sequence is 15 residues long. The germline V gene encodes CDR1 SEHNR and CDR2 FQNEAQ (reference sequence). CDR3 amino acids: CASSLAVRGAYEQYF. CDR3 in DNA: TGTGCCAGCAGCTTAGCGGTCAGGGGTGCCTACGAGCAGTACTTC.

There are many counts of this clonotype. The chain joins TRBV24-1 to TRBJ2-5; 7 bases match TRBD1. This CDR3 has 15 residues. After removal of 4 bases from V and 1 base from J, the junction contained 5 bases not matched to a gene. Germline CDR1 is KGHDR and CDR2 is SFDVKD. As DNA, the CDR3 is TGTGCCACCAGTGACCTCCGGGACAGCCAAGAGACCCAGTACTTC. It is translated as CATSDLRDSQETQYF.

Turning to this clonotype: Because the CDR3 is missing its conserved closing phenylalanine or tryptophan, this is likely a read error. The chain joins TRBV20-1 to TRBJ2-5, with a weak D call TRBD1 (6 bases). The CDR3 loop spans 14 amino acids. Trimming removed 6 bases from V and 4 bases from J, with 18 bases in between. Germline loops: CDR1 DFQATT, CDR2 SNEGSKA (reference sequence). The CDR3 DNA follows: TGCAGTGCCCACGAAACAGGGTTGGGAGAGACCCAGTACTTG. This encodes CSAHETGLGETQYL.

This clonotype was seen repeatedly, ten times or more. V is TRBV7-3 and J is TRBJ2-6; tentative D call: TRBD1 (6 bases). Germline V gives CDR1 SGHTA, CDR2 FQGTGA. The CDR3 has 18 residues. V dropped 2 bases and J dropped 1 base, with 15 bases sitting between them. The CDR3 protein is CASSLGPGAISGANVLTF. The CDR3 DNA reads as TGTGCCAGCAGCTTAGGGCCAGGGGCGATATCTGGGGCCAACGTCCTGACTTTC.

The rearrangement uses TRBV12-3 or TRBV12-4 and TRBJ2-7; weak D call: TRBD1 (5 bases). V lost 6 bases to trimming and J lost 0 bases, with 12 bases between them. The CDR3 is made up of 14 amino acids. CDR3 nucleotides: TGTGCCAGCAGATCAACGACAGCCTCCTACGAGCAGTACTTC. Amino acids: CASRSTTASYEQYF.

There are many counts of this clonotype. V and J are TRBV15 and TRBJ1-3; no definite D call. Germline CDR1 is LNHNV and CDR2 is YYDKDF (reference sequence). V dropped 1 base and J dropped 10 bases, with 14 bases sitting between them. There are 14 residues in the CDR3. The CDR3 sequence is CATSRGGEGKTIYF. The DNA for the CDR3 is TGTGCCACCAGCAGAGGTGGAGAAGGGAAGACCATATATTTT.

The sample holds a few counts of this clonotype. The V gene is TRBV5-8, the J gene TRBJ1-1, with D unclear. The length of the CDR3 is 12 residues. Germline V lookup: CDR1 SGHTS, CDR2 YDEGEE. Trimming removed 1 base at V and 8 bases at J, with 9 bases between. The CDR3 reads CASSLSGLEAFF. The CDR3, as DNA: TGTGCCAGCAGCTTGTCGGGTCTCGAAGCTTTCTTT.

This sequence joins TRBV12-3 or TRBV12-4 and TRBJ2-6; D ambiguous. Trimming stripped 2 bases from V and 3 bases from J, with 11 bases between. The CDR3 contains 16 residues. The CDR3 protein is CASSLMASFGANVLTF. CDR3 bases: TGTGCCAGCAGTTTAATGGCGAGCTTTGGGGCCAACGTCCTGACTTTC.

This chain uses TRBV7-9 with TRBJ2-5; maybe TRBD2 (6 bases). This CDR3 region has 14 residues. CDR1 is SEHNR and CDR2 is FQNEAQ in the germline V gene (reference sequence). V was pared by 3 bases and J by 5 bases, with 13 bases between. CDR3 amino acids: CASSFGGWGETQYF. CDR3 in DNA: TGTGCCAGCAGCTTCGGAGGGTGGGGGGAGACCCAGTACTTC. Based on the CDR3 plus reference TRBV7-9 and TRBJ2-5, the full variable domain is DTGVSQNPRHKITKRGQNVTFRCDPISEHNRLYWYRQTLGQGPEFLTYFQNEAQLEKSRLLSDRFSAERPKGSFSTLEIQRTEQGDSAMYLCASSFGGWGETQYFGPGTRLLVL.

This clonotype came up many times. The rearrangement links TRBV25-1 to TRBJ1-4, with a possible D match to TRBD1 (6 bases). This CDR3 region has 14 residues. The germline CDR1 and CDR2 sequences are MGHDK and SYGVNS. V was clipped by 4 bases and J by 8 bases, with 14 bases between them. The CDR3 spells CASSVTGHPEKLFF. The CDR3 bases are TGTGCCAGCAGTGTAACGGGACATCCGGAAAAACTGTTTTTT.

The V call is TRBV5-1, the J call TRBJ1-1, with a possible D match to TRBD1 (5 bases). This CDR3 has 15 residues. With 2 bases removed from V and 4 bases from J, the gap between germline ends came to 15 bases. Germline CDR1 reads SGHRS; CDR2 reads YFSETQ. The CDR3 loop reads CASSFGTQDFTEAFF. CDR3 nucleotides: TGCGCCAGCAGCTTCGGGACGCAAGATTTCACTGAAGCTTTCTTT.

This clonotype was seen many times. V gene TRBV15 combines with J gene TRBJ1-4; D might be TRBD1 (6 bases). Trimming stripped 0 bases from V and 8 bases from J, with 16 bases between. CDR1 LNHNV and CDR2 YYDKDF come from the germline V gene (reference sequence). The CDR3 covers 16 residues. The CDR3, as DNA: TGTGCCACCAGCAGAGATCCGGGGGGCATCGAGGAAAAACTGTTTTTT. Its protein product is CATSRDPGGIEEKLFF.

This chain uses TRBV2 with TRBJ1-3; 8 bases match TRBD1. Germline loops: CDR1 SNHLY, CDR2 FYNNEI. The junction had 5 bases not matched to a gene; V was cut back by 6 bases and J by 4 bases. The CDR3 covers 14 residues. In DNA, the CDR3 is TGTGCCAGCAGGGGGACAGGTATCGGAAACACCATATATTTT. It translates to CASRGTGIGNTIYF.

This clonotype was observed at least ten times. This chain uses TRBV7-9 with TRBJ1-1; D is undetermined. The CDR3 extends over 15 amino acids. Germline V gene data show CDR1 as SEHNR and CDR2 as FQNEAQ (reference sequence). V shed 5 bases and J shed 0 bases, with 13 bases lying between them. CDR3 bases: TGTGCCAGCAGCCATCCCAATGACCTGAACACTGAAGCTTTCTTT. This codes for CASSHPNDLNTEAFF.